These T cell receptor beta chains were read from a single sample in a study of identical twins. TCRdb itself ran the 5' RACE reads through MiXCR, one entry per CDR3 protein. The data show 210,000 or so distinct CDR3 sequences, with about 7.5% seen just once and 1.9% held by the top ten. These data are also associated with another study on yellow fever vaccine responses in identical twins.

Material: memory (CD45RO+) T cells sorted from blood. The source is a young woman in good health. The CDR3 runs from the conserved cysteine through the conserved F or W. Each record gives: clone size, D gene, J gene, V gene, CDR3 protein, CDR3 DNA. A D gene is named only where the DNA matches it firmly. The listing skips clone size in some rows; elsewhere it reads once, few, many or a size class.

many,TRBD2,TRBJ2-3,TRBV28,CASSGSGRDYTDTQYF,TGTGCCAGCAGTGGTAGCGGGAGGGATTACACAGATACGCAGTATTTT
-,-,TRBJ2-2,TRBV5-1,CASSRPSTNTGELFF,TGCGCCAGCAGCCGTCCTAGCACGAACACCGGAGAGCTGTTTTTT
few,TRBD1,TRBJ2-3,TRBV15,CATSRIGQASDTQYF,TGTGCCACCAGCAGAATCGGACAGGCTTCAGATACGCAGTATTTT
few,-,TRBJ2-3,TRBV24-1,CATSDRLITDTQYF,TGTGCCACCAGTGATCGGCTGATCACAGATACGCAGTATTTT
few,TRBD1,TRBJ2-2,TRBV7-2,CASSSRGTGATGELFF,TGTGCCAGCAGCTCACGAGGGACAGGGGCCACCGGGGAGCTGTTTTTT
many,TRBD2,TRBJ2-3,TRBV4-2,CASSQVLAGPSTDTQYF,TGTGCCAGCAGCCAAGTCCTAGCGGGACCTAGCACAGATACGCAGTATTTT
few,-,TRBJ2-5,TRBV11-2,CASSPLRGQQETQYF,TGTGCCAGCAGCCCACTACGGGGGCAACAAGAGACCCAGTACTTC
-,-,TRBJ2-5,TRBV7-2,CASSPTFLQTQYF,TGTGCCAGCAGTCCTACGTTTCTGCAGACCCAGTACTTC
-,TRBD1,TRBJ2-1,TRBV7-2,CASSSGQGRSNEQFF,TGTGCCAGCAGCTCAGGACAGGGGCGCAGTAATGAGCAGTTCTTC
few,TRBD2,TRBJ2-7,TRBV7-2,CATGRGRAEEQYF,TGTGCTACAGGACGCGGGAGGGCGGAAGAGCAGTACTTC
many,TRBD1,TRBJ1-5,TRBV12-3/TRBV12-4,CASGTGGSNQPQHF,TGTGCCAGTGGAACAGGGGGAAGCAATCAGCCCCAGCATTTT
-,TRBD2,TRBJ2-1,TRBV12-3/TRBV12-4,CASSFLLLAGGYEQFF,TGTGCCAGCAGTTTTCTATTACTAGCGGGAGGTTATGAGCAGTTCTTC
many,-,TRBJ2-1,TRBV7-2,CASSLGQPGRDEQFF,TGTGCCAGCAGCTTAGGTCAGCCGGGACGGGATGAGCAGTTCTTC
few,TRBD1,TRBJ2-1,TRBV6-1,CASRNTGGSYNEQFF,TGTGCCAGCAGGAATACAGGGGGCTCCTACAATGAGCAGTTCTTC
few,TRBD2,TRBJ2-1,TRBV14,CASSHLGGSSYNEQFF,TGTGCCAGCAGCCATCTGGGGGGGAGCTCCTACAATGAGCAGTTCTTC
-,TRBD2,TRBJ2-5,TRBV27,CASSSPRGASGSRETQYF,TGTGCCAGCAGTTCCCCTCGGGGGGCTAGCGGGAGTAGGGAGACCCAGTACTTC
-,-,TRBJ1-6,TRBV6-1,CASSESPLGGVDNSPLHF,TGTGCCAGCAGTGAAAGTCCTCTCGGGGGTGTAGATAATTCACCCCTCCACTTT
-,TRBD1,TRBJ2-5,TRBV24-1,CATSDYRTGAGRETQYF,TGTGCCACCAGTGACTACCGGACAGGGGCGGGTAGGGAGACCCAGTACTTC
-,-,TRBJ1-1,TRBV2,CASRRGNTEAFF,TGTGCCAGCAGGAGAGGGAACACTGAAGCTTTCTTT
many,-,TRBJ1-2,TRBV7-9,CASSLAGPFYYTF,TGTGCCAGCAGCTTAGCGGGACCCTTCTACTACACCTTC
-,TRBD2,TRBJ2-3,TRBV28,CASSRSGLAGGNTQYF,TGTGCCAGCAGTCGATCGGGACTAGCGGGGGGAAATACGCAGTATTTT
many,-,TRBJ2-1,TRBV29-1,CSVEDRTGDSYNEQFF,TGCAGCGTTGAAGATCGTACGGGGGACTCCTACAATGAGCAGTTCTTC
many,-,TRBJ2-7,TRBV7-9,CASSFKGGNEQYF,TGTGCCAGCAGCTTTAAGGGGGGTAACGAGCAGTACTTC
many,-,TRBJ2-7,TRBV7-9,CASSLGGHSSYEQYF,TGTGCCAGCAGCTTAGGCGGTCATTCGTCCTACGAGCAGTACTTC
few,-,TRBJ1-1,TRBV20-1,CSARDPRETEAFF,TGCAGTGCTAGAGATCCCAGAGAGACTGAAGCTTTCTTT
-,TRBD1,TRBJ1-2,TRBV6-5,CASSYVGQGVYGYTF,TGTGCCAGCAGTTACGTAGGACAGGGGGTCTATGGCTACACCTTC
many,-,TRBJ2-4,TRBV20-1,CSARDLTAQAKNIQYF,TGCAGTGCTAGAGATTTAACCGCCCAAGCCAAAAACATTCAGTACTTC
many,-,TRBJ2-7,TRBV2,CASSDVTGFSEQYF,TGTGCCAGCAGCGATGTAACAGGCTTTAGCGAGCAGTACTTC
-,-,TRBJ2-3,TRBV6-4,CASSAEGFGTDTQYF,TGTGCCAGCAGTGCTGAGGGATTTGGGACAGATACGCAGTATTTT
-,TRBD2,TRBJ2-3,TRBV5-4,CASSLERLAGGTDTQYF,TGTGCCAGCAGCTTGGAGAGACTAGCGGGAGGTACAGATACGCAGTATTTT
few,TRBD1,TRBJ1-1,TRBV5-1,CASSSGQPNTEAFF,TGCGCCAGCAGCTCGGGACAGCCGAACACTGAAGCTTTCTTT
few,-,TRBJ1-1,TRBV9,CASSVAGHPNTEAFF,TGTGCCAGCAGCGTAGCGGGACACCCGAACACTGAAGCTTTCTTT
-,-,TRBJ2-7,TRBV3-1,CASSPRSAGEQYF,TGTGCCAGCAGCCCAAGGTCCGCGGGGGAGCAGTACTTC
few,TRBD2,TRBJ2-5,TRBV18,CASSPRGGVRGETQYF,TGTGCCAGCTCACCCCGTGGGGGGGTGAGAGGAGAGACCCAGTACTTC
many,TRBD1,TRBJ1-5,TRBV19,CASSPEDRGHQPQHF,TGTGCCAGTAGTCCCGAGGACAGGGGGCATCAGCCCCAGCATTTT
many,-,TRBJ2-7,TRBV20-1,CSAPGESSYEQYF,TGCAGTGCCCCAGGGGAATCCTCCTACGAGCAGTACTTC
many,TRBD1,TRBJ1-3,TRBV29-1,CSVATGQVGNTIYF,TGCAGCGTGGCCACGGGACAGGTTGGAAACACCATATATTTT
-,-,TRBJ2-2,TRBV19,CASSDSPRQATGELFF,TGTGCCAGTAGTGATAGTCCCAGGCAGGCCACCGGGGAGCTGTTTTTT
-,-,TRBJ1-1,TRBV20-1,CSAWTAEAFF,TGCAGTGCCTGGACAGCCGAAGCTTTCTTT
many,TRBD2,TRBJ2-7,TRBV5-1,CASSHGTSGSGSEQYF,TGCGCCAGCAGCCACGGGACTAGCGGGAGCGGGTCCGAGCAGTACTTC
few,-,TRBJ2-7,TRBV4-3,CASSRTRSYEQYF,TGCGCCAGCAGCCGGACTCGTTCCTACGAGCAGTACTTC
many,-,TRBJ1-4,TRBV3-1,CASSQYRGEKLFF,TGTGCCAGCAGCCAATACCGGGGCGAAAAACTGTTTTTT
many,-,TRBJ2-2,TRBV6-5,CASSYSDGTGELFF,TGTGCCAGCAGTTACTCGGACGGGACCGGGGAGCTGTTTTTT
-,-,TRBJ1-5,TRBV28,CASSFDTGSQPQHF,TGTGCCAGCAGTTTCGACACCGGCAGTCAGCCCCAGCATTTT
-,-,TRBJ2-3,TRBV6-1,CASSEVSSGGHSSTDTQYF,TGTGCCAGCAGTGAAGTGAGTAGCGGAGGACATTCTAGCACAGATACGCAGTATTTT
few,-,TRBJ2-2,TRBV24-1,CATSRAAGASGGELFF,TGTGCCACCAGTAGGGCTGCGGGGGCGTCGGGCGGGGAGCTGTTTTTT
-,TRBD2,TRBJ2-1,TRBV27,CASSLSVGGPVGYNEQFF,TGTGCCAGCAGTTTATCTGTGGGAGGGCCTGTAGGCTACAATGAGCAGTTCTTC
few,TRBD2,TRBJ2-1,TRBV20-1,CSARGLTSYNEQFF,TGCAGTGCTAGGGGACTAACCTCCTACAATGAGCAGTTCTTC
few,-,TRBJ2-3,TRBV6-1,CASSGWRGDTQYF,TGTGCCAGCAGCGGATGGAGGGGAGATACGCAGTATTTT
few,TRBD2,TRBJ2-1,TRBV6-4,CASSPYPGLAGNEQFF,TGTGCCAGCAGTCCCTACCCGGGACTAGCAGGCAATGAGCAGTTCTTC
few,TRBD2,TRBJ2-3,TRBV6-4,CASSDERGSGGSTDTQYF,TGTGCCAGCAGTGACGAACGTGGTAGCGGGGGGAGCACAGATACGCAGTATTTT
many,-,TRBJ2-1,TRBV6-2/TRBV6-3,CASSYGLNEQFF,TGTGCCAGCAGTTATGGGTTAAATGAGCAGTTCTTC
many,-,TRBJ1-5,TRBV20-1,CSASRGNQPQHF,TGCAGTGCTAGCAGGGGCAATCAGCCCCAGCATTTT